This entry lists 11 T cell receptor beta chains sequenced from one sample in a study of blood T cell repertoires in COVID-19. Here immunoSEQ multiplex PCR was the method, and the copy in TCRdb shows in-frame clones only, minus some. Seen here are roughly 100,000 clones, approximately 88% observed once, and the top ten hold approximately 12%. Sequencing was carried out using peripheral blood. These receptors were obtained from a man older than 75 with acute or convalescent COVID-19.

The chain has TRBV18 and TRBJ1-2, with a possible D match to TRBD1 (5 bases). The CDR3 is 17 residues long. V was shortened by 3 bases and J by 4 bases, with 21 bases between the two germline ends. Germline CDR1 KGHSH, CDR2 LQKENI. CDR3 sequence reads: CASSPQQAGNMFYGYTF. CDR3 DNA: TGTGCCAGCTCACCCCAACAGGCTGGGAACATGTTCTATGGCTACACCTTC.

The genes are TRBV5-1 and TRBJ1-1; 7 bases match TRBD1. V lost 0 bases and J lost 5; bases outside the gene matches: 4. The germline V gene encodes CDR1 SGHRS and CDR2 YFSETQ. The CDR3 is made up of 14 amino acids. DNA of the CDR3: TGCGCCAGCAGCTTGGCCTCAGGGGGAACTGAAGCTTTCTTT. It translates to CASSLASGGTEAFF.

J is TRBJ2-1 and V is TRBV11-3, with TRBD2 identical over 8 bases. Trimming removed 0 bases from V and 0 bases from J; junction bases left unmatched: 10. Germline CDR1 SGHNT, CDR2 YENEEA. The CDR3 length is 19 residues. CDR3 sequence (DNA): TGTGCCAGCAGCTTAGATCGGGCTAGCGGGTTCAGCTCCTACAATGAGCAGTTCTTC. Translated, it gives CASSLDRASGFSSYNEQFF.

The chain carries TRBV28 and TRBJ2-6; 7 nucleotides align to TRBD1. The junction had 14 bases not matched to a gene; V was cut back by 5 bases and J by 1 base. The germline CDR1 and CDR2 sequences are MDHEN and SYDVKM. The CDR3 extends over 19 amino acids. The CDR3 DNA reads TGTGCCAGCAGTCGGGCGGCCGGGACAGCCCGGTCTGGGGCCAACGTCCTGACTTTC. Translation: CASSRAAGTARSGANVLTF.

The chain links TRBV7-9 to TRBJ2-5, with TRBD1 identical over 11 bases. The CDR3 has 14 residues. Germline V gene lookup returns CDR1 SEHNR and CDR2 FQNEAQ (reference sequence). Losses at the gene ends were 6 bases for V and 5 bases for J; bases not matched to a gene: 5. The CDR3 DNA is TGTGCCAGCAGTCGGGACAGGGGGGAGGAGACCCAGTACTTC. As protein: CASSRDRGEETQYF.

This chain links TRBV3-1 (or the pseudogene TRBV3-2) with TRBJ1-2, with no clear D. The CDR3 contains 13 residues. Germline V gene lookup returns CDR1 LGHDT and CDR2 YNNKEL (reference sequence). V was shortened by 0 bases and J by 8 bases, with 10 bases between the two germline ends. The CDR3 here is CASSQDRSRGYTF. CDR3 nucleotide sequence: TGTGCCAGCAGCCAAGATAGGTCCAGGGGCTACACCTTC.

CDR3 nucleotide sequence: TGTGCTAGTGGTTTGCCCTCCTCAGATACGCAGTATTTT. Its protein is CASGLPSSDTQYF. This chain links TRBV12-5 with TRBJ2-3; the D is unclear. V was pared by 2 bases and J by 4 bases, with 7 bases between. CDR1 is LGHNT and CDR2 is FRNRAP in the germline V gene. This CDR3 contains 13 residues.

This clone came up once. The chain combines TRBV6-5 with TRBJ1-5; 9 bases align to TRBD1. Germline V gene sequence: CDR1 MNHEY, CDR2 SVGAGI. The CDR3 is 14 amino acids. Trimming removed 5 bases from V and 5 bases from J; junction bases left unmatched: 4. In DNA, the CDR3 is TGTGCCAGCAGTCTACAGGGGGCTGATCAGCCCCAGCATTTT. This encodes CASSLQGADQPQHF.

The chain recombines TRBV6-2 or TRBV6-3 with TRBJ1-4, with 10 nucleotides matching TRBD1. Trimming took 2 bases from V and 11 from J; bases not matched to a gene: 8. CDR1 is MNHEY, CDR2 SVGEGT, per germline. This CDR3 contains 15 residues. This CDR3 is CASSYDSGTGVKLFF. CDR3 nucleotide sequence: TGTGCCAGCAGTTACGACTCCGGGACAGGGGTGAAACTGTTTTTT.

The chain recombines TRBV16 with TRBJ1-4; D not certain. Germline V lookup: CDR1 KGHSY, CDR2 FQNENV. The V end lost 4 bases, the J end lost 0 bases, and 6 bases lay between the germline ends. This CDR3 is 14 amino acids long. The CDR3: CASSLYATNEKLFF. For the CDR3, the DNA is TGTGCCAGCAGCCTCTATGCAACTAATGAAAAACTGTTTTTT.

The chain combines TRBV3-1 (or the pseudogene TRBV3-2) with TRBJ1-3; D gene unclear. Germline V gene data show CDR1 as LGHDT and CDR2 as YNNKEL (reference sequence). Trimming removed 5 bases from V and 0 bases from J, with 11 bases in between. This CDR3 has 15 amino acids. CDR3 amino acids: CASSSTRSSGNTIYF. CDR3 DNA: TGTGCCAGCAGCTCCACCCGTAGCTCTGGAAACACCATATATTTT.